Below, one TCR beta chain is given with its context. Repertoires were generated with immunoSEQ multiplex PCR, while TCRdb's copy carries only in-frame clones and drops some. The sample shows roughly 500,000 clones, roughly 90% of them seen only once. These data are taken from a study of blood T cell repertoires in COVID-19. Cohort 3 donors were reported recovered after two negative PCRs, clearance, or symptom resolution. Unmatched junction bases numbered 3, after V lost 4 bases and J lost 5 bases. The germline V gene has CDR1 SGHRS and CDR2 YFSETQ. The CDR3 extends over 14 amino acids. This TCR came from a woman aged 35 to 49 who had recovered from COVID-19. The gene calls are TRBV5-1 and TRBJ2-1, with 10 bases aligning to TRBD1. Sequencing used PBMCs or T cells enriched from blood (not recorded which). The CDR3 region has the DNA TGCGCCAGCAGCGTGGGGACAGGGGACAATGAGCAGTTCTTC. This encodes CASSVGTGDNEQFF. Full variable domain (missing parts from reference TRBV5-1 and TRBJ2-1): KAGVTQTPRYLIKTRGQQVTLSCSPISGHRSVSWYQQTPGQGLQFLFEYFSETQRNKGNFPGRFSGRQFSNSRSEMNVSTLELGDSALYLCASSVGTGDNEQFFGPGTRLTVL.